Below are 5 T cell receptor beta chains sequenced from a single sample in a study of cytomegalovirus exposure and HLA in healthy donors. PCR primers comprised 60 Vbeta and 13 Jbeta primers. Some clones are missing from TCRdb's copy, which holds only in-frame ones; the method was immunoSEQ multiplex PCR. The data hold 100,000 or so clones, with around 74% observed a single time. Sequencing was carried out using PBMCs. The receptor source for this set is a middle-aged woman in good health and CMV-seropositive.

The genes are TRBV5-1 and TRBJ1-1, with unresolved D. The germline V and J ends were trimmed by 4 bases and 0 bases, with 10 bases remaining between them. CDR3 length: 14 amino acids. CDR1 and CDR2 from the germline V gene are SGHRS and YFSETQ. The CDR3 sequence: CASSRGWVNTEAFF. CDR3 DNA: TGCGCCAGCAGCCGAGGGTGGGTGAACACTGAAGCTTTCTTT.

This chain joins TRBV6-5 and TRBJ2-7; TRBD1 matches 8 bases. Germline V CDR1 and CDR2: MNHEY, SVGAGI. This CDR3 is built from 12 residues. The CDR3 here is CASRTGSYEQYF. CDR3 nucleotides: TGTGCTTCGAGGACAGGGTCCTACGAGCAGTACTTC.

This clone turned up a few times. This chain links TRBV7-9 with TRBJ2-1, with 7 bases lining up with TRBD1. V shed 5 bases, J shed 2 bases, and the junction held 9 bases outside the gene matches. The length of the CDR3 is 16 residues. Germline values: CDR1 SEHNR, CDR2 FQNEAQ (reference sequence). CDR3 in DNA: TGTGCCAGCAGCCCTGCGACAGGGACAACCTACAATGAGCAGTTCTTC. Amino acids: CASSPATGTTYNEQFF. The full variable domain, its missing parts supplied by reference TRBV7-9 and TRBJ2-1, is DTGVSQNPRHKITKRGQNVTFRCDPISEHNRLYWYRQTLGQGPEFLTYFQNEAQLEKSRLLSDRFSAERPKGSFSTLEIQRTEQGDSAMYLCASSPATGTTYNEQFFGPGTRLTVL.

V gene TRBV15 combines with J gene TRBJ1-1; possibly TRBD1 for D (6 bases). This CDR3 is built from 18 residues. The ends were cut back, 5 bases at V and 1 base at J, with 23 bases in the middle. Germline V gene data show CDR1 as LNHNV and CDR2 as YYDKDF (reference sequence). As DNA, the CDR3 is TGTGCCACCAGCGCAGGAACCGACGGGGGGGCGAGGAACACTGAAGCTTTCTTT. Translated, it gives CATSAGTDGGARNTEAFF.

V is TRBV6-5 and J is TRBJ1-6, with 9 bases that match TRBD1. From germline, CDR1 is MNHEY and CDR2 SVGAGI. After removal of 2 bases from V and 10 bases from J, the junction contained 6 bases not matched to a gene. The CDR3 has 15 amino acids. CDR3 residues: CASSYGTGLRSPLHF. The CDR3 DNA follows: TGTGCCAGCAGTTACGGGACAGGGTTACGGTCACCCCTCCACTTT.